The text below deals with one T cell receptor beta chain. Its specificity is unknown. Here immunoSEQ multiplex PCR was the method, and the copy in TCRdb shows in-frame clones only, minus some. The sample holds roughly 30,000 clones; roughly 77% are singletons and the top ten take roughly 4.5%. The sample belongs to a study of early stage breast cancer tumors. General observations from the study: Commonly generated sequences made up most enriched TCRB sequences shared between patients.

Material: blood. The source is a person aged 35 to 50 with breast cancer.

The CDR3 protein is CASSQDEQGYGYTF. The CDR3 DNA is TGTGCCAGCAGCCAAGACGAACAGGGCTATGGCTACACCTTC. The rearrangement uses TRBV7-8 and TRBJ1-2; TRBD1 is a possible D gene (6 bases). Trimming removed 5 bases at V and 4 bases at J, with 14 bases between. The CDR3 runs to 14 residues. Germline V gene lookup returns CDR1 SGHVS and CDR2 FQNEAQ.